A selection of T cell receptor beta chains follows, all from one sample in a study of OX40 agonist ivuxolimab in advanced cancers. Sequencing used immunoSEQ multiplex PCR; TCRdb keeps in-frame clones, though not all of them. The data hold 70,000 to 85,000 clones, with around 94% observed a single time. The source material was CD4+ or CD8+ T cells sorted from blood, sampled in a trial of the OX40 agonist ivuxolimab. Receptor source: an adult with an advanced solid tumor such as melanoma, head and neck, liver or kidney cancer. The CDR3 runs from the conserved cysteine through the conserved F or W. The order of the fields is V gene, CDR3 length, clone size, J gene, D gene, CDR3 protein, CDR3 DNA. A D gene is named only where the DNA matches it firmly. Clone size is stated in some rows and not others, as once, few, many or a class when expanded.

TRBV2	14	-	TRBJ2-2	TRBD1	CASRGQVNTGELFF	TGTGCCAGCAGGGGACAGGTCAACACCGGGGAGCTGTTTTTT
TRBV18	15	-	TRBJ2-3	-	CASSPQASGADTQYF	TGTGCCAGCTCACCACAAGCGTCAGGGGCAGATACGCAGTATTTT
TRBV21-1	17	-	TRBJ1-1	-	CASSTLGDRDSETEAFF	TGTGCCAGCAGCACCTTGGGGGACAGGGATTCGGAGACTGAAGCTTTCTTT
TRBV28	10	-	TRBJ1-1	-	CASKNTEAFF	TGTGCCAGCAAGAACACTGAAGCTTTCTTT
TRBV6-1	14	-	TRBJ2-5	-	CASSTRRRGETQYF	TGTGCCAGCAGTACTCGAAGGAGGGGGGAGACCCAGTACTTC
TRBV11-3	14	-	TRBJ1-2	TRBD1	CASSRTGTSYGYTF	TGTGCCAGCAGCAGGACAGGGACTAGCTATGGCTACACCTTC
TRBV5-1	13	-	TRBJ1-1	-	CASSRNGATEAFF	TGCGCCAGCAGCCGCAATGGGGCCACTGAAGCTTTCTTT
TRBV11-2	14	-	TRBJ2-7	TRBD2	CASSRTSGNYEQYF	TGTGCCAGCAGCCGTACTAGCGGGAACTACGAGCAGTACTTC
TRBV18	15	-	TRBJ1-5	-	CASSQGIGSNQPQHF	TGTGCCAGCTCACAGGGGATTGGGAGCAATCAGCCCCAGCATTTT
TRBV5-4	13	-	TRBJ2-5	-	CASSPSNQETQYF	TGTGCCAGCAGCCCCTCAAACCAAGAGACCCAGTACTTC
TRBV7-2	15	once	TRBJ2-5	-	CASSLSRSRGETQYF	TGTGCCAGCAGCCTCAGCCGATCCCGGGGAGAGACCCAGTACTTC
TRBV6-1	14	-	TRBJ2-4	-	CASNGGAAKNIQYF	TGTGCCAGCAATGGGGGCGCAGCCAAAAACATTCAGTACTTC
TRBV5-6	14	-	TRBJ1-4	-	CASRLAGGGEKLFF	TGTGCCAGCAGGTTGGCCGGGGGAGGTGAAAAACTGTTTTTT
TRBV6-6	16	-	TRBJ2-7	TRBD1	CASSYDHGQGLREQYF	TGTGCCAGCAGTTACGACCACGGACAGGGTCTCCGCGAGCAGTACTTC
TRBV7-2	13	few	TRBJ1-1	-	CASSLELNTEAFF	TGTGCCAGCAGCCTGGAGTTGAACACTGAAGCTTTCTTT
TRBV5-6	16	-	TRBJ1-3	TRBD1	CASRQLQGAAGNTIYF	TGTGCCAGCAGACAATTACAGGGGGCTGCAGGAAACACCATATATTTT
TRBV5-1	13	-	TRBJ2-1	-	CASSPSSYNEQFF	TGCGCCAGCAGTCCGAGCTCCTACAATGAGCAGTTCTTC
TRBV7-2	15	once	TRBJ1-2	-	CASSKGPRPNYGYTF	TGTGCCAGCAGCAAAGGGCCTCGTCCTAACTATGGCTACACCTTC
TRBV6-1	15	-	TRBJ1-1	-	CASIGDTLLNTEAFF	TGTGCCAGCATTGGAGATACGCTACTGAACACTGAAGCTTTCTTT
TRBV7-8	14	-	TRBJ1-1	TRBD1	CASSLGQMNTEAFF	TGTGCCAGCAGCTTGGGACAGATGAACACTGAAGCTTTCTTT
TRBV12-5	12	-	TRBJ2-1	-	CASGLDRIEQFF	TGTGCTAGTGGTTTGGACCGAATTGAGCAGTTCTTC
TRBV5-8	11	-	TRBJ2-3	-	CASRVPDTQYF	TGTGCCAGCAGGGTCCCAGATACGCAGTATTTT
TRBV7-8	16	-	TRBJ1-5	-	CASIEGGGPDRQPQHF	TGTGCCAGCATCGAGGGAGGGGGGCCCGATAGGCAGCCCCAGCATTTT
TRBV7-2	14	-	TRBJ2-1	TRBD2	CATKRELNYNEQFF	TGTGCCACCAAGCGGGAGTTAAACTACAATGAGCAGTTCTTC
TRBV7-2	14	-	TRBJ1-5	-	CASSLGGRGQPQHF	TGTGCCAGCAGCTTAGGGGGGCGAGGGCAGCCCCAGCATTTT
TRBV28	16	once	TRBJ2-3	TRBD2	CASSFGRGASTDTQYF	TGTGCCAGCTCCTTCGGGAGGGGGGCTAGCACAGATACGCAGTATTTT
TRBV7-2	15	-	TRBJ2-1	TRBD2	CASSLELAGGNEQFF	TGTGCCAGCAGCTTAGAACTAGCGGGAGGCAATGAGCAGTTCTTC
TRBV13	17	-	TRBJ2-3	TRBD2	CASSLLGLAGGADTQYF	TGTGCCAGCAGCTTACTGGGACTAGCGGGAGGGGCAGATACGCAGTATTTT
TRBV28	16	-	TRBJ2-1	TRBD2	CASSLGKGREGFEQFF	TGTGCCAGCAGTTTAGGGAAGGGGCGGGAGGGGTTTGAGCAGTTCTTC
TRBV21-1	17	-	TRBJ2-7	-	CASSKRGQDGEFYEQYF	TGTGCCAGCAGCAAACGGGGGCAGGACGGAGAGTTCTACGAGCAGTACTTC
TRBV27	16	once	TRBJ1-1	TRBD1	CASSLLGQGKGTEAFF	TGTGCCAGCAGTTTATTGGGACAGGGTAAGGGCACTGAAGCTTTCTTT
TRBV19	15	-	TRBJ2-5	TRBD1	CASSRGQGPTETQYF	TGTGCCAGTAGTAGAGGACAGGGACCGACGGAGACCCAGTACTTC
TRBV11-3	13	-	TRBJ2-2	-	CASSILRDGELFF	TGTGCCAGCAGCATCCTCCGGGACGGGGAGCTGTTTTTT
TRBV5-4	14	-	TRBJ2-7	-	CASTRELASYEQYF	TGTGCCAGCACCCGGGAGCTAGCTTCCTACGAGCAGTACTTC
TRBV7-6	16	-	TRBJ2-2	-	CASSLVEPRGTGELFF	TGTGCCAGCAGCTTAGTAGAGCCCCGGGGCACCGGGGAGCTGTTTTTT
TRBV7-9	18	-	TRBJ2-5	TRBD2	CASSRSTSGSLIGETQYF	TGTGCCAGCAGCCGCTCGACTAGCGGGAGTTTAATCGGGGAGACCCAGTACTTC
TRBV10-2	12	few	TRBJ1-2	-	CASKGQSSGYTF	TGCGCCAGTAAAGGACAGTCATCTGGGTACACCTTC
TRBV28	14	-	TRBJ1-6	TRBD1	CASNRQGASSPLHF	TGTGCCAGCAACCGACAGGGGGCAAGTTCACCCCTCCACTTT
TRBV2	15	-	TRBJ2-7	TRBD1	CASTQIGQGAREQYF	TGTGCCAGCACCCAGATCGGACAGGGGGCGCGCGAGCAGTACTTC
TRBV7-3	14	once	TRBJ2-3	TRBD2	CASSIGLASDTQYF	TGTGCCAGCAGCATTGGACTAGCCTCAGATACGCAGTATTTT
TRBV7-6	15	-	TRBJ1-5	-	CASSLGGWSNQPQHF	TGTGCCAGCAGCTTAGGGGGTTGGAGCAATCAGCCCCAGCATTTT
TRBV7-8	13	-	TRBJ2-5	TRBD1	CASSRDRDETQYF	TGTGCCAGCAGCCGGGACAGGGATGAGACCCAGTACTTC
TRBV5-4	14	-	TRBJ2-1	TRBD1	CASSYGTGGNEQFF	TGTGCCAGCAGCTACGGGACAGGGGGGAATGAGCAGTTCTTC
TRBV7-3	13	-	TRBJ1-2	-	CASSLAAGRSYTF	TGTGCCAGCAGCTTAGCCGCAGGGAGGAGCTACACCTTC
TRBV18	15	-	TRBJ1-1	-	CASSPQGVLGTEAFF	TGTGCCAGCTCACCACAGGGGGTTCTTGGGACTGAAGCTTTCTTT
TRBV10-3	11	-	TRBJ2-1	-	CAISGDNEQFF	TGTGCCATCAGTGGTGACAATGAGCAGTTCTTC
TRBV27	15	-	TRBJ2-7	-	CASSLVGGGSYEQYF	TGTGCCAGCAGTTTGGTGGGAGGGGGTTCCTACGAGCAGTACTTC
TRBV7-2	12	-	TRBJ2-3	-	CASSSWGDTQYF	TGTGCCAGCAGCTCGTGGGGAGATACGCAGTATTTT
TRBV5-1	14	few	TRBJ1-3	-	CASSLAGRGNTIYF	TGCGCCAGCAGCTTGGCAGGGCGCGGAAACACCATATATTTT
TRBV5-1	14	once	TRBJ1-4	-	CASSLRGLGEKLFF	TGCGCCAGCAGCTTACGGGGGTTGGGAGAAAAACTGTTTTTT
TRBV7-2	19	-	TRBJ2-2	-	CASSLRRVGRFANTGELFF	TGTGCCAGCAGCTTAAGGAGGGTGGGTCGGTTCGCGAACACCGGGGAGCTGTTTTTT
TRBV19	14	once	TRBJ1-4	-	CATWGTGRNEKLFF	TGTGCCACTTGGGGAACGGGGAGAAATGAAAAACTGTTTTTT
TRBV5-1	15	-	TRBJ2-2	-	CASSTWTENTGELFF	TGCGCCAGCAGCACCTGGACTGAAAACACCGGGGAGCTGTTTTTT
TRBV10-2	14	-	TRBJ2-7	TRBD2	CASGGRVSSYEQYF	TGCGCCAGCGGGGGGAGGGTAAGCTCCTACGAGCAGTACTTC
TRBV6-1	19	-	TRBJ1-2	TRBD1	CASSGEGQGFPLYNYGYTF	TGTGCCAGCAGTGGGGAGGGACAGGGTTTTCCACTATATAACTATGGCTACACCTTC
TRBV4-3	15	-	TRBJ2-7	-	CASSQGRGHFYEQYF	TGCGCCAGCAGCCAAGGGAGGGGGCACTTCTACGAGCAGTACTTC
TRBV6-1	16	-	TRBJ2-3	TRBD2	CASSETSGGSRYTQYF	TGTGCCAGCAGCGAAACCTCCGGCGGGAGTCGATATACGCAGTATTTT